A single sample gave rise to the 2 T cell receptor beta chains below, sequenced in a study of identical twins. TCRdb called the 5' RACE reads again in MiXCR, with one record for every CDR3 protein. This table holds fewer than 900,000 distinct CDR3 sequences, roughly 18% found once. Another study also made use of these data, one on T cells expressing NK-cell markers.

Sequenced input: PBMCs. Source of these receptors: a woman aged 18-29 years in good health.

The rearrangement joins TRBV12-3 or TRBV12-4 to TRBJ1-1, with D uncertain. The CDR3 is 14 residues long. Trimming pared 6 bases from V and 3 bases from J, leaving 14 bases between. The CDR3 protein is CASSSLGLDTEAFF. In nucleotides, the CDR3 is TGTGCCAGCAGCTCCTTGGGCCTGGACACTGAAGCTTTCTTT.

V gene TRBV5-1 combines with J gene TRBJ2-5, with D perhaps matching TRBD2 (5 bases). V gave up 7 bases and J gave up 3 bases, with 10 bases separating them. This CDR3 comprises 12 residues. Germline CDR1 SGHRS, CDR2 YFSETQ. As DNA, the CDR3 is TGCGCCAGCTCCCCGGAGGAAGAGACCCAGTACTTC. Its translation is CASSPEEETQYF.